The 32 T cell receptor beta chains below were found in one sample sequenced in a study of T-cell reconstitution after alpha-beta-depleted transplantation in children. Unique molecular identifiers were used to barcode this TCRbeta library. TCRdb ran MiXCR on the PCR reads and lists one entry per CDR3 protein. The sample lists approximately 45,000 distinct CDR3 sequences, roughly half occurring once. Sequenced material: peripheral blood, taken before TCRalphabeta/CD19-depleted stem cell transplant. These receptors were obtained from a boy younger than two with SCID, due to receive a stem cell transplant.

The chain joins TRBV7-2 to TRBJ2-3; 7 bases agree with TRBD1. CDR3 size: 15 residues. Losses at the gene ends were 5 bases for V and 1 base for J; bases not matched to a gene: 6. CDR1 and CDR2 (germline): SGHTA, FQGNSA. CDR3 nucleotide sequence: TGTGCCAGCAGCCGACAGGGTTTACGCACAGATACGCAGTATTTT. Its translation is CASSRQGLRTDTQYF.

J is TRBJ2-3 and V is TRBV6-1; the D is unclear. Per germline, CDR1 MNHNS and CDR2 SASEGT. CDR3 length equals 13 residues. V lost 6 bases and J lost 7, with 14 bases in between. The CDR3 nucleotides are TGTGCCAGCAGCAGCAGTCGGGTCTATACGCAGTATTTT. Translation: CASSSSRVYTQYF.

In its sample, this clonotype was seen many times. J is TRBJ2-2 and V is TRBV12-3 or TRBV12-4; D is uncertain. This CDR3 region has 15 residues. Trimming took off 3 bases at V and 7 bases at J, with 15 bases between the two ends. The chain's CDR3 is CASSLYDGVGGELFF. CDR3 nucleotides: TGTGCCAGCAGTTTGTACGACGGTGTAGGCGGGGAGCTGTTTTTT.

The rearrangement joins TRBV29-1 to TRBJ2-3, with 9 positions matching TRBD2. The CDR3 contains 14 residues. Germline CDR1 SQVTM, CDR2 ANQGSEA. J lost 4 bases, V lost 5 bases, and 7 bases had no gene match. The CDR3 DNA is TGCAGCGTTAGGAGCGGGGGGACCGCAGATACGCAGTATTTT. It specifies CSVRSGGTADTQYF.

This sequence joins TRBV20-1 and TRBJ1-2; TRBD1 is a possible D gene (6 bases). Trimming shortened V by 3 bases and J by 3 bases, and 20 bases separated the two germline ends. The CDR3 has 16 amino acids. CDR1 and CDR2 from the germline V gene are DFQATT and SNEGSKA (reference sequence). The CDR3 DNA reads TGCAGTGCTAGCCTGAAGGGGGGTCCTATAGACTATGGCTACACCTTC. It yields the protein CSASLKGGPIDYGYTF.

CDR3 region: CAISEDSALYEQYF. The CDR3 DNA follows: TGTGCCATCAGTGAGGACTCGGCCCTCTACGAGCAGTACTTC. The chain is built from TRBV10-3 and TRBJ2-7, with D uncertain. Trimming took 2 bases from V and 3 from J, leaving 11 bases between them. The CDR3 covers 14 residues. CDR1 ENHRY and CDR2 SYGVKD come from the germline V gene.

This clonotype was observed many times. V gene TRBV15 combines with J gene TRBJ2-3; 7 bases match TRBD1. The J segment lost 2 bases and the V segment lost 5 bases, leaving 10 bases of the junction unmatched. In germline, CDR1 is LNHNV, CDR2 YYDKDF (reference sequence). The CDR3 totals 16 residues. The CDR3 bases are TGTGCCACCAGCGCCCCCGGGACAGCTCTCACAGATACGCAGTATTTT. Its protein is CATSAPGTALTDTQYF.

The genes are TRBV5-1 and TRBJ2-7; 8 nucleotides match TRBD1. The CDR3 loop spans 15 amino acids. V was pared by 4 bases and J by 0 bases, with 6 bases of the junction left unmatched. CDR1 and CDR2 from the germline V gene are SGHRS and YFSETQ. The CDR3 bases are TGCGCCAGCAGCCCCAGGGGGCGATCCTCCTACGAGCAGTACTTC. Protein sequence: CASSPRGRSSYEQYF.

The table lists this clonotype with a few counts. The genes are TRBV20-1 and TRBJ1-4; possibly TRBD1 for D (5 bases). Germline assignment: CDR1 DFQATT and CDR2 SNEGSKA (reference sequence). V was cut by 6 bases and J by 5 bases, with 10 bases left in between. The CDR3 covers 12 residues. CDR3: CSAPGRNEKLFF. As DNA, the CDR3 is TGCAGTGCCCCGGGACGAAATGAAAAACTGTTTTTT.

This clonotype has a count of ten or more. The rearrangement uses TRBV29-1 and TRBJ2-7, with 9 bases aligning to TRBD1. CDR1 and CDR2 (germline): SQVTM, ANQGSEA. Unmatched junction bases numbered 10, after V lost 1 base and J lost 6 bases. The CDR3 is 15 amino acids. CDR3 bases: TGCAGCGTTGAAGGGGTAACAGGGGGCAGGTCCGAGCAGTACTTC. Encoded protein: CSVEGVTGGRSEQYF.

There are many counts of this clonotype. The chain joins TRBV2 to TRBJ1-5, with D perhaps matching TRBD1 (5 bases). The germline V gene has CDR1 SNHLY and CDR2 FYNNEI. V was clipped by 6 bases and J by 5 bases, with 8 bases between them. CDR3 length: 12 amino acids. As DNA, the CDR3 is TGTGCCAGCAGAGGACAAGATCAGCCCCAGCATTTT. It yields the protein CASRGQDQPQHF.

The gene calls are TRBV20-1 and TRBJ1-4; tentative D call: TRBD1 (5 bases). This CDR3 region has 14 residues. V lost 5 bases and J 7 bases, leaving 17 bases between the germline ends. CDR1 and CDR2 from the germline V gene are DFQATT and SNEGSKA (reference sequence). As DNA, the CDR3 is TGCAGTGCTCCCGGGGGACCTGGGGGTGAAAAACTGTTTTTT. It is translated as CSAPGGPGGEKLFF.

At least ten counts were recorded for this clonotype. The chain couples TRBV11-2 to TRBJ1-1; TRBD1 is a possible D gene (5 bases). Trimming removed 4 bases at V and 0 bases at J, with 24 bases between. Germline V gives CDR1 SGHAT, CDR2 FQNNGV. CDR3 length equals 19 residues. The CDR3 loop reads CASSSYSSGTDPMNTEAFF. Here the CDR3 DNA reads TGTGCCAGCAGCTCCTACTCATCCGGGACGGACCCCATGAACACTGAAGCTTTCTTT.

CDR3 bases: TGTGCCAGTGGGGTCGAGCAGTACTTC. This codes for CASGVEQYF. The V and J genes are TRBV6-5 and TRBJ2-7; D unclear. This CDR3 contains 9 residues. The V end was cut by 9 bases, the J end by 6 bases, with 6 bases between. Germline assignment: CDR1 MNHEY and CDR2 SVGAGI.

This clonotype was found many times. The chain carries TRBV6-6 and TRBJ2-5, with 12 bases identical to TRBD2. The CDR3 sequence is 15 residues long. The V gene end was trimmed by 7 bases and the J gene end by 5 bases; junction bases not matched to a gene: 8. Germline V gives CDR1 MNHNY, CDR2 SVGAGI (reference sequence). In DNA, the CDR3 is TGTGCCAGCACTAGCGGGGGGGTAGTATATGAGACCCAGTACTTC. Amino acid sequence: CASTSGGVVYETQYF.

The J gene is TRBJ1-5, the V gene TRBV18; no clear D gene. CDR1 is KGHSH, CDR2 LQKENI, per germline. This CDR3 is 12 amino acids long. V was shortened by 2 bases and J by 7 bases, with 6 bases between the two germline ends. In nucleotides, the CDR3 is TGTGCCAGCTCACCAGAAAACCAGCCCCAGCATTTT. Amino acids: CASSPENQPQHF. The variable domain in full, completed from reference TRBV18 and TRBJ1-5, reads NAGVMQNPRHLVRRRGQEARLRCSPMKGHSHVYWYRQLPEEGLKFMVYLQKENIIDESGMPKERFSAEFPKEGPSILRIQQVVRGDSAAYFCASSPENQPQHFGDGTRLSIL.

A few counts support this clonotype. This chain links TRBV20-1 with TRBJ2-7, with 7 bases lining up with TRBD1. CDR1 and CDR2 from the germline V gene are DFQATT and SNEGSKA (reference sequence). After removal of 3 bases from V and 2 bases from J, the junction contained 7 bases not matched to a gene. The CDR3 runs 14 residues. CDR3 amino acids: CSARGDRETYEQYF. The CDR3 DNA reads as TGCAGTGCTAGGGGAGACAGGGAAACCTACGAGCAGTACTTC.

This clonotype was picked up one time. J is TRBJ2-3 and V is TRBV28; no clear D. The CDR3 spans 15 residues. Germline V gene sequence: CDR1 MDHEN, CDR2 SYDVKM. V was cut by 6 bases and J by 2 bases, with 15 bases left in between. CDR3 protein: CASSKRTRNTDTQYF. In nucleotides, the CDR3 is TGTGCCAGCAGCAAACGGACCCGTAACACAGATACGCAGTATTTT.

The gene calls are TRBV6-5 and TRBJ2-1; D is unclear. CDR3 size: 12 residues. Trimming shortened V by 7 bases and J by 7 bases, and 11 bases separated the two germline ends. Germline loops: CDR1 MNHEY, CDR2 SVGAGI. For the CDR3, the DNA is TGTGCCAGCACTTCCCCCTGGAATGAGCAGTTCTTC. Protein product: CASTSPWNEQFF.

The sample holds many counts of this clonotype. The V call is TRBV20-1, the J call TRBJ2-7, with TRBD2 as a possible D gene (5 bases). Germline V gene data show CDR1 as DFQATT and CDR2 as SNEGSKA (reference sequence). Trimming removed 4 bases from V and 0 bases from J, with 19 bases in between. The CDR3 contains 16 residues. Here the CDR3 DNA reads TGCAGTGCTAAAAGCCCTCTCAGCGGTTTCTCCTACGAGCAGTACTTC. Its protein is CSAKSPLSGFSYEQYF.

This chain links TRBV7-9 with TRBJ2-1; TRBD2 is a possible D gene (6 bases). The CDR3 covers 13 residues. Trimming pared 6 bases from V and 7 bases from J, leaving 13 bases between. Germline assignment: CDR1 SEHNR and CDR2 FQNEAQ (reference sequence). CDR3 residues: CASSPTSINEQFF. DNA for the CDR3: TGTGCCAGCAGTCCCACTAGCATTAATGAGCAGTTCTTC.

In this sample, this clonotype turned up a few times. A read error is possible here, since a much larger clone lies one base away. V gene TRBV20-1 combines with J gene TRBJ2-2; tentative D call: TRBD2 (7 bases). This CDR3 contains 17 residues. Germline V gene data show CDR1 as DFQATT and CDR2 as SNEGSKA (reference sequence). The CDR3 region is CCARDLGGGATYGELFF. Written as DNA, the CDR3 is TGCTGTGCTAGAGATCTCGGTGGGGGGGCCACGTATGGGGAGCTGTTTTTT.

This chain joins TRBV18 and TRBJ2-3, with a weak D call TRBD1 (5 bases). Looked up from germline, CDR1 is KGHSH and CDR2 is LQKENI. The V gene lost 4 bases and the J gene lost 4 bases, with 12 bases spanning the gap. The CDR3 is 14 residues long. In nucleotides, the CDR3 is TGTGCCAGCTCACTTGTGGGGCGCCCAGATACGCAGTATTTT. Amino acid sequence: CASSLVGRPDTQYF.

This clonotype has only a few counts. V usage is TRBV29-1 and J usage is TRBJ2-1; 10 bases line up with TRBD1. The CDR3 sequence is 14 residues long. Trimming took 6 bases from V and 2 from J; bases not matched to a gene: 4. Germline CDR1 SQVTM, CDR2 ANQGSEA. The chain's CDR3 is CSVTGGSPYNEQFF. The CDR3, as DNA: TGCAGCGTGACAGGGGGCTCCCCCTACAATGAGCAGTTCTTC.

This clonotype appeared a few times. The chain links TRBV6-1 to TRBJ2-1, with a tentative D call TRBD2 (6 bases). This CDR3 region has 17 residues. Trimming took off 5 bases at V and 6 bases at J, with 23 bases between the two ends. Germline-derived CDR1 and CDR2 are MNHNS and SASEGT. The CDR3 nucleotides are TGTGCCAGCAGTCCAAATGGACTATCCCTAAAGGCCAATGAGCAGTTCTTC. It is translated as CASSPNGLSLKANEQFF.

This clonotype has more than one count but fewer than ten. The chain recombines TRBV5-6 with TRBJ2-1; 7 nucleotides match TRBD2. The V gene's germline CDR1 is SGHDT and CDR2 YYEEEE. CDR3 size: 14 residues. Trimming cost V 0 bases and J 7 bases; bases outside gene matches: 4. The CDR3 coding sequence is TGTGCCAGCAGCTTGGTGGCTAGCGGTAATGAGCAGTTCTTC. Amino acid sequence: CASSLVASGNEQFF.

This chain joins TRBV12-3 or TRBV12-4 and TRBJ1-2; 7 bases align to TRBD1. V shed 2 bases, J shed 5 bases, and the junction held 8 bases outside the gene matches. The length of the CDR3 is 15 residues. The DNA of the CDR3 is TGTGCCAGCAGTTTAATCCAGGGGGATTGGTATGGCTACACCTTC. It is translated as CASSLIQGDWYGYTF.

This clonotype has only a few counts. The chain uses TRBV5-1 and TRBJ2-5; the D gene could be TRBD1 or TRBD2 (5 bases each). Germline CDR1 reads SGHRS; CDR2 reads YFSETQ. V lost 6 bases, J lost 2 bases, and 14 bases lay in between. The CDR3 loop spans 14 amino acids. The CDR3 sequence: CASNPTGRQETQYF. DNA of the CDR3: TGCGCCAGCAACCCGACGGGGCGTCAAGAGACCCAGTACTTC.

J is TRBJ1-2 and V is TRBV12-3 or TRBV12-4, with 9 positions matching TRBD1. CDR3 size: 14 residues. V lost 6 bases to trimming and J lost 5 bases; unmatched junction nucleotides: 7. The CDR3 is CASSDGQGPYGYTF. The CDR3 bases are TGTGCCAGCAGCGACGGACAGGGGCCTTATGGCTACACCTTC.

This clonotype was detected a few times. V gene TRBV12-3 or TRBV12-4 combines with J gene TRBJ2-1; TRBD1 agrees at 10 bases. Germline trimming cut 6 bases from V and 8 bases from J; bases unmatched to any gene: 7. The CDR3 extends over 14 amino acids. The CDR3 is CASSLLTGGDEQFF. CDR3 sequence (DNA): TGTGCCAGCAGCCTCCTGACAGGGGGCGATGAGCAGTTCTTC.

This clonotype was detected only a few times. This chain uses TRBV10-3 with TRBJ2-1; possibly TRBD2 for D (5 bases). The V and J ends lost 1 base and 8 bases respectively, with 9 bases between them. Looked up from germline, CDR1 is ENHRY and CDR2 is SYGVKD. The CDR3 runs to 13 residues. DNA of the CDR3: TGTGCCATCAGTGAGTGGAGCGGCGATGAGCAGTTCTTC. Encoded protein: CAISEWSGDEQFF.

This clonotype was observed a handful of times. J is TRBJ2-1 and V is TRBV5-1; 11 nucleotides match TRBD1. V trimming: 3 bases; J trimming: 6 bases; junction bases outside the gene matches: 5. In germline, CDR1 is SGHRS, CDR2 YFSETQ. This CDR3 is built from 15 residues. This chain's CDR3 is CASSSDRGRSNEQFF. CDR3 DNA: TGCGCCAGCAGCTCGGACAGGGGGCGGTCCAATGAGCAGTTCTTC.